The 5 T cell receptor beta chains presented below share a single source sample, sequenced in a study of shared clonotypes between healthy human individuals. The protocol was immunoSEQ multiplex PCR, while the TCRdb copy is restricted to in-frame clones and leaves out a portion. This sample has 2 million to 3 million clones, with roughly 92% found just once. The sample taken for sequencing was naive CD4+ T cells sorted from blood. The subset denotes: CD45RA+ positively selected. The receptors derive from a young man in good health.

The rearrangement uses TRBV10-2 and TRBJ1-6; possibly TRBD1 for D (5 bases). With 0 bases removed from V and 0 bases from J, the gap between germline ends came to 9 bases. Germline V gene lookup returns CDR1 WSHSY and CDR2 SAAADI. CDR3 size: 17 residues. CDR3 sequence reads: CASSESVGASYNSPLHF. DNA for the CDR3: TGCGCCAGCAGTGAGTCGGTAGGGGCCTCCTATAATTCACCCCTCCACTTT.

This rearrangement joins TRBV6-1 to TRBJ2-3; no clear D gene. This CDR3 comprises 13 residues. Germline lookup yields CDR1 MNHNS and CDR2 SASEGT. The V gene lost 5 bases and the J gene lost 1 base, with 7 bases spanning the gap. The CDR3 nucleotides read TGTGCCAGCAGTTTGGCGGGCACAGATACGCAGTATTTT. Its protein is CASSLAGTDTQYF.

The chain carries TRBV7-9 and TRBJ1-2; the D gene is possibly TRBD1 (6 bases). Looked up from germline, CDR1 is SEHNR and CDR2 is FQNEAQ (reference sequence). CDR3 length: 16 amino acids. V was pared by 4 bases and J by 4 bases, with 19 bases between. DNA for the CDR3: TGTGCCAGCAGCTACCTTCCGGGACACTCGACCTATGGCTACACCTTC. This encodes CASSYLPGHSTYGYTF.

V is TRBV2 and J is TRBJ1-5; the D gene is possibly TRBD1 (6 bases). Germline CDR1 reads SNHLY; CDR2 reads FYNNEI. Between the trimmed V and J ends, which lost 5 bases and 7 bases, there was a span of 12 bases. The CDR3 runs 13 residues. CDR3 loop: CASSYRVGQPQHF. The CDR3 nucleotides read TGTGCCAGCAGTTACAGGGTTGGCCAGCCCCAGCATTTT.

This clone was seen a single time. The genes are TRBV5-6 and TRBJ2-5, with TRBD1 identical over 8 bases. TRBJ2-7 explains the end of the DNA better; the J call may be wrong. Germline loops: CDR1 SGHDT, CDR2 YYEEEE. The CDR3 is 15 amino acids. The CDR3 sequence: CASSLDRGASYEQYF. As DNA, the CDR3 is TGTGCCAGCAGCTTGGACAGGGGGGCGTCCTACGAGCAGTACTTC.